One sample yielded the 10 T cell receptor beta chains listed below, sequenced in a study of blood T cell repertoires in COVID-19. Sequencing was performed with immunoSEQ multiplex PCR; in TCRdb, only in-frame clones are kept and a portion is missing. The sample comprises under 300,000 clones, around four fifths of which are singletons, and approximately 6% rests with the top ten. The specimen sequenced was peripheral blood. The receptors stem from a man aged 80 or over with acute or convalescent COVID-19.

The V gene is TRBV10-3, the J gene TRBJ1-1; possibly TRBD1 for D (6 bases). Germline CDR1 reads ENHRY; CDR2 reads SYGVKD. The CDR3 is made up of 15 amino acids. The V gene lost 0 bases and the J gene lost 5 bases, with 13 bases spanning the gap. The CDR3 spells CAISESKGGGTEAFF. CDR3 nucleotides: TGTGCCATCAGTGAGTCAAAGGGGGGGGGAACTGAAGCTTTCTTT.

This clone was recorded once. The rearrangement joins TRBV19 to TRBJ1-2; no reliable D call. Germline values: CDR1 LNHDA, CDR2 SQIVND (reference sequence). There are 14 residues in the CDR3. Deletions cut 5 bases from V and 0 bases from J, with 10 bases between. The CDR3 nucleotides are TGTGCCAGTAGTTCCACAGCCGCTAACTATGGCTACACCTTC. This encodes CASSSTAANYGYTF.

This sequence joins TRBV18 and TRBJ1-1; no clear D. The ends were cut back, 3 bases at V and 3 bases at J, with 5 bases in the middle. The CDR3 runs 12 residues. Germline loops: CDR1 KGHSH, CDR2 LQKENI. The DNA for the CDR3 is TGTGCCAGCTCACCGGCGGACACTGAAGCTTTCTTT. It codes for CASSPADTEAFF.

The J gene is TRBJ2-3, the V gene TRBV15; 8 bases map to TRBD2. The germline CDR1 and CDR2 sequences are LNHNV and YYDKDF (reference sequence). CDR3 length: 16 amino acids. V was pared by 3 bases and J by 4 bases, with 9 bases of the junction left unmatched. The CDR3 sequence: CATSSRLARKPDTQYF. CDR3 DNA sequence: TGTGCCACCAGCAGCCGACTAGCGAGAAAACCAGATACGCAGTATTTT. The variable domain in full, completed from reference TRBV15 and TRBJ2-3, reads DAMVIQNPRYQVTQFGKPVTLSCSQTLNHNVMYWYQQKSSQAPKLLFHYYDKDFNNEADTPDNFQSRRPNTSFCFLDIRSPGLGDTAMYLCATSSRLARKPDTQYFGPGTRLTVL.

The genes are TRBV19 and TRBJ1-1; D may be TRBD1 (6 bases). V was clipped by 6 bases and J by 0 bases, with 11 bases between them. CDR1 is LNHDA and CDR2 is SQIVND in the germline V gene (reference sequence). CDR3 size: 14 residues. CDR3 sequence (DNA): TGTGCCAGTAGCCGCGGGGGCTTGAACACTGAAGCTTTCTTT. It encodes CASSRGGLNTEAFF.

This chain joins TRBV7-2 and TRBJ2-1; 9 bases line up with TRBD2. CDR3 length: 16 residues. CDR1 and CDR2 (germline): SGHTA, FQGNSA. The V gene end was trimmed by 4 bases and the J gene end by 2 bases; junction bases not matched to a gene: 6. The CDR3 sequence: CASSSAGGGAYNEQFF. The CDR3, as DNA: TGTGCCAGCAGCTCTGCGGGCGGGGGGGCCTACAATGAGCAGTTCTTC.

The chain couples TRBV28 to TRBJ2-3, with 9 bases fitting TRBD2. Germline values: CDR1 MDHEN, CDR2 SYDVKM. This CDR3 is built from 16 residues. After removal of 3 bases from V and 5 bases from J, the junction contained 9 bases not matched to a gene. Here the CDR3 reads CASSLWREGRGDTQYF. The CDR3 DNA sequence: TGTGCCAGCAGTTTGTGGCGGGAGGGGAGGGGAGATACGCAGTATTTT.

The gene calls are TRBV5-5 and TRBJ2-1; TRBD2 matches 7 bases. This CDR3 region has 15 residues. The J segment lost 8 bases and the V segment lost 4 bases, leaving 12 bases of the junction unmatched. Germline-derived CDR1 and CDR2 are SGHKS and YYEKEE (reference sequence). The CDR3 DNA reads TGTGCCAGCAGCCTGAGCACGGGGAGGGCCCATGAGCAGTTCTTC. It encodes CASSLSTGRAHEQFF.

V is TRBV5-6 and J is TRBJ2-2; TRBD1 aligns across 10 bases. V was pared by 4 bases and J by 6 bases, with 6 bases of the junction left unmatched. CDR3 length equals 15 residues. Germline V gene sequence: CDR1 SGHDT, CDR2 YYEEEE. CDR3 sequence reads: CASSRTGGAAGELFF. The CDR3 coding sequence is TGTGCCAGCAGCCGGACAGGGGGTGCCGCCGGGGAGCTGTTTTTT.

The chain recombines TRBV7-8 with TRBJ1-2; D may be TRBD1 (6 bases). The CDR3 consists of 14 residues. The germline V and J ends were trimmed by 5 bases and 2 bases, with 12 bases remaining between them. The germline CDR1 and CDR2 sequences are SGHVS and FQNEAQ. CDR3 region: CASSLSTGNYGYTF. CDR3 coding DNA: TGTGCCAGCAGCCTCTCAACAGGGAACTATGGCTACACCTTC.